The T cell receptor beta chain described here comes from a study of T cells after yellow fever vaccination. The CDR3 has 16 amino acids. CDR1 KGHSH and CDR2 LQKENI come from the germline V gene. Trimming left V 3 bases short and J 3 bases short, with 14 bases between. Study results and limitations: In post-booster samples, most primary-vaccination clones reappeared (approximately 96% CD4, over 70% CD8).

This clonotype has a count of ten or more. What it recognizes is unknown. TCRdb independently ran MiXCR on the 5' RACE reads; one entry per CDR3 protein. The table lists 250,000 to 400,000 distinct CDR3 sequences, 4.1% of them singletons. The chain combines TRBV18 with TRBJ2-2; D unresolved. This sequence was found in a man aged 18-30 years who received the YFV17D yellow fever vaccine. The material sequenced was PBMCs, taken 5 days after the yellow fever booster vaccination. The CDR3 here is CASSPFTAGDTGELFF. CDR3 DNA: TGTGCCAGCTCACCGTTCACGGCCGGAGACACCGGGGAGCTGTTTTTT.